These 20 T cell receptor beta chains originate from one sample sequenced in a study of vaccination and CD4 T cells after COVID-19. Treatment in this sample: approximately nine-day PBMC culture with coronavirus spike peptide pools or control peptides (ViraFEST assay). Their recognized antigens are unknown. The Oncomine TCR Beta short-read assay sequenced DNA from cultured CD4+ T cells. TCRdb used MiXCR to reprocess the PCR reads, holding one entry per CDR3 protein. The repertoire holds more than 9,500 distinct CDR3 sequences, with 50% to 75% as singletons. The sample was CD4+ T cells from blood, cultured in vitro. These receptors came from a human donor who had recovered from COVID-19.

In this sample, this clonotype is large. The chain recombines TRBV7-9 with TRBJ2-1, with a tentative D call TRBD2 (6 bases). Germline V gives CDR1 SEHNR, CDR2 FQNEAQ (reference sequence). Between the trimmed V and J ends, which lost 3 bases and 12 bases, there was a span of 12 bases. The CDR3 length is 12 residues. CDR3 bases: TGTGCCAGCAGCTTGCGGGAAGTCTCGCAGTTCTTC. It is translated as CASSLREVSQFF.

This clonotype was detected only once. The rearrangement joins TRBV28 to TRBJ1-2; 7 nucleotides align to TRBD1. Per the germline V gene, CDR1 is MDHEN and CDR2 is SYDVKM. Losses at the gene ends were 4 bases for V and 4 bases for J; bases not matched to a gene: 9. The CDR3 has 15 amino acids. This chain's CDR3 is CASSSPRDSSYGYTF. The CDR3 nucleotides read TGTGCCAGCAGTTCGCCCCGGGACAGCTCCTATGGCTACACCTTC.

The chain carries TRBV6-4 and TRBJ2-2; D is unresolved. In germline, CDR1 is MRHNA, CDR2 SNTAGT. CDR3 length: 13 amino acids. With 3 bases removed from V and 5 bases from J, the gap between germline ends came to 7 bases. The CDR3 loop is CASSESVTGELFF. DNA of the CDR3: TGTGCCAGCAGTGAATCCGTTACCGGGGAGCTGTTTTTT.

The CDR3 nucleotides are TGTGCCAGCAAAGAGGGGACTTTGGCGTATGGCTACACCTTC. The encoded protein is CASKEGTLAYGYTF. The V gene is TRBV7-2, the J gene TRBJ1-2; a possible D gene is TRBD1 (5 bases). This CDR3 is built from 14 residues. V was clipped by 7 bases and J by 5 bases, with 17 bases between them. CDR1 and CDR2 (germline): SGHTA, FQGNSA.

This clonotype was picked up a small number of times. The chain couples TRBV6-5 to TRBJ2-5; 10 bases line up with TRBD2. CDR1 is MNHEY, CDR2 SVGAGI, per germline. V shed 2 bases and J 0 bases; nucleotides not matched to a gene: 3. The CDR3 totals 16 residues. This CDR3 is CASSYSLAGDQETQYF. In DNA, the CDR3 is TGTGCCAGCAGTTACAGCCTAGCGGGAGACCAAGAGACCCAGTACTTC.

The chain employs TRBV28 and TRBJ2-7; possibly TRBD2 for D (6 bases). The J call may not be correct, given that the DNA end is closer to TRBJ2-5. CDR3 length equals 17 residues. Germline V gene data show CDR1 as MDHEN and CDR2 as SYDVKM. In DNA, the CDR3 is TGTGCCAGCAGTCGCGGGGTAACTGCGGGACTGCAAGAGACCCAGTACTTC. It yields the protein CASSRGVTAGLQETQYF.

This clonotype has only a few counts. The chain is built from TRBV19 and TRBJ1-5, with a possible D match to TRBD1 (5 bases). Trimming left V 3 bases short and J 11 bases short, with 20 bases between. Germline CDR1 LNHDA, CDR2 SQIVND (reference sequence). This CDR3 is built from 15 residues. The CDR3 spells CASSMGPWEGVTQHF. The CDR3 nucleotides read TGTGCCAGTAGTATGGGACCGTGGGAAGGTGTAACCCAGCATTTT.

The DNA for the CDR3 is TGTGCCAGTAGTATGCCCTTAAGGGACGGCTACACCTTC. Its protein is CASSMPLRDGYTF. The rearrangement links TRBV19 to TRBJ1-2; a possible D gene is TRBD1 (5 bases). Trimming removed 3 bases from V and 8 bases from J, with 13 bases in between. This CDR3 is built from 13 residues. Germline V gene sequence: CDR1 LNHDA, CDR2 SQIVND (reference sequence).

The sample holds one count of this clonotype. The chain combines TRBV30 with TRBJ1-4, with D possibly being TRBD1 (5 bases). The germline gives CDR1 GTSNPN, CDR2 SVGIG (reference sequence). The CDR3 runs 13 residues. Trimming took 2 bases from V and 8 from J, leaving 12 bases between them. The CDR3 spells CAWSPGGLEKLFF. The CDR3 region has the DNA TGTGCCTGGAGTCCCGGGGGTTTGGAAAAACTGTTTTTT.

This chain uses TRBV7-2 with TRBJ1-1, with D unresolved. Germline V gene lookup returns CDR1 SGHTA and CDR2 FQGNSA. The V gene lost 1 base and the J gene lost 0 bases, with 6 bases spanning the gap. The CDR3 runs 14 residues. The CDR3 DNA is TGTGCCAGCAGCTTAGGTGGGATGAACACTGAAGCTTTCTTT. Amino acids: CASSLGGMNTEAFF.

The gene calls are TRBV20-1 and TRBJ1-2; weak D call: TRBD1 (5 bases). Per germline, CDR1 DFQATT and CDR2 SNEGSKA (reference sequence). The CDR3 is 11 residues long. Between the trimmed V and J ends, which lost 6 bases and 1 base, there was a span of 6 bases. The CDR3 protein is CSAGGNYGYTF. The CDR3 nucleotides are TGCAGTGCCGGGGGTAACTATGGCTACACCTTC.

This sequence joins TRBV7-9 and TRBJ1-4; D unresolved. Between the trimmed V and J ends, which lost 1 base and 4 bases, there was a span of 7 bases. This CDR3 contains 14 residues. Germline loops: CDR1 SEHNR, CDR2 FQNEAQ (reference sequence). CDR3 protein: CASSLDANNEKLFF. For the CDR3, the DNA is TGTGCCAGCAGCTTAGACGCGAATAATGAAAAACTGTTTTTT.

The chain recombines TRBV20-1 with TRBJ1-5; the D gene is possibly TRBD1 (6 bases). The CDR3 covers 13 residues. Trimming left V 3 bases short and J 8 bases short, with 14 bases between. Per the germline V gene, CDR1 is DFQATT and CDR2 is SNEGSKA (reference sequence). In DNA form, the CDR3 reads TGCAGTGCTAGGCCCCCGGGGGGCGAGCCCCAGCATTTT. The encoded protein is CSARPPGGEPQHF.

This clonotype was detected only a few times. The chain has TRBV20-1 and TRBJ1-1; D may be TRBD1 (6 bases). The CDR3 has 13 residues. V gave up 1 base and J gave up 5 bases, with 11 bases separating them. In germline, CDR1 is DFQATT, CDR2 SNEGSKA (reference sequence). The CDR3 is CSARVGGKTEAFF. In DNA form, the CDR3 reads TGCAGTGCTAGAGTTGGGGGCAAGACTGAAGCTTTCTTT.

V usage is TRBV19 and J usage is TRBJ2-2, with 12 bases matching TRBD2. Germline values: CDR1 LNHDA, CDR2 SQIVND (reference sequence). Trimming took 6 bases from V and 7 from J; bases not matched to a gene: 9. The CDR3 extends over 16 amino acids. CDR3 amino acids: CASRETSGSNVGELFF. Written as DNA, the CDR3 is TGTGCCAGTAGGGAGACTAGCGGGAGTAACGTCGGGGAGCTGTTTTTT.

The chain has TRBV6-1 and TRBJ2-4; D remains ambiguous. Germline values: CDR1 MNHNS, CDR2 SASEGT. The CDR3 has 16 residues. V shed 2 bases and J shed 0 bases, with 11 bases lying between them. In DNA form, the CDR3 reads TGTGCCAGCAGTGAAATCAGGACCCTAGCCAAAAACATTCAGTACTTC. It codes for CASSEIRTLAKNIQYF.

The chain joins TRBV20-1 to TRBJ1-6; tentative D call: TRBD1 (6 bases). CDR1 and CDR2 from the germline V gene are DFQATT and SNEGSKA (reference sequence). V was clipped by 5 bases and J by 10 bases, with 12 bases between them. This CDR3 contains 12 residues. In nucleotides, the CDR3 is TGCAGTGCTGAGAGGGGGGTCTCACCCCTCCACTTT. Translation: CSAERGVSPLHF.

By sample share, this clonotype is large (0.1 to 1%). The CDR3 coding sequence is TGTGCCAGCAGTTTTTCCAGGGCGGGCGGGGAGCTGTTTTTT. Amino acid sequence: CASSFSRAGGELFF. This chain connects TRBV12-3 or TRBV12-4 to TRBJ2-2; D tentatively fits TRBD1 or TRBD2 (5 bases each). This CDR3 is built from 14 residues. The germline V and J ends were trimmed by 3 bases and 7 bases, with 12 bases remaining between them.

CDR3 in DNA: TGTGCCAGCAGCTTAAGGCAGGGACTTGATCAGCCCCAGCATTTT. Translated: CASSLRQGLDQPQHF. V and J are TRBV7-2 and TRBJ1-5; maybe TRBD1 (5 bases). Germline assignment: CDR1 SGHTA and CDR2 FQGNSA. This CDR3 is 15 amino acids long. The V end lost 2 bases, the J end lost 5 bases, and 13 bases lay between the germline ends. The variable domain in full, completed from reference TRBV7-2 and TRBJ1-5, reads GAGVSQSPSNKVTEKGKDVELRCDPISGHTALYWYRQSLGQGLEFLIYFQGNSAPDKSGLPSDRFSAERTGGSVSTLTIQRTQQEDSAVYLCASSLRQGLDQPQHFGDGTRLSIL.

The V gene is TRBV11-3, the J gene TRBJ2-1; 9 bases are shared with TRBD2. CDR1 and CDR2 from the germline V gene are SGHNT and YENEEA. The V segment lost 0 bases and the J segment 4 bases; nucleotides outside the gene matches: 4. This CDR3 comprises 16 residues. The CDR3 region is CASSLEAGGPYNEQFF. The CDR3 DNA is TGTGCCAGCAGCTTAGAGGCGGGAGGGCCTTACAATGAGCAGTTCTTC.